This TCR beta chain was observed in a study of breast tumors, draining lymph nodes, adjacent tissues. This clonotype was recorded at least ten times. No antigen is known for it. Study-level results: Data only fit, rather than demonstrated, lymph node origin of most tumor T cells.

In TCRdb, the multiplex PCR reads were re-called with MiXCR into one record per CDR3 protein. Of roughly 120,000 distinct CDR3 sequences in the sample, just under 20% were seen once. Samples came from axillary lymph nodes draining the breast cancer. This CDR3 has 11 residues. V shed 3 bases and J shed 2 bases, with 2 bases lying between them. Per germline, CDR1 SNHLY and CDR2 FYNNEI. Material: axillary lymph node tissue. The receptor's source is a female donor with breast cancer. Some clones in this sample may be carry-over from other donors' samples. The rearrangement uses TRBV2 and TRBJ2-7; D is unclear. CDR3: CASSEAYEQYF. DNA of the CDR3: TGTGCCAGCAGTGAGGCCTACGAGCAGTACTTC.